These 15 T cell receptor beta chains were sequenced from one sample in a study of blood T cells in healthy people across ages. Primers used in a second PCR of roughly 6 to 11 cycles were a sample-barcoded 5' primer and a J-beta primer mix. In TCRdb, the 5' RACE reads were re-called with MiXCR into one record per CDR3 protein. The table records 800,000 or so distinct CDR3 sequences, approximately 25% of them present only once. The data also belong to a second study, concerning T cells of mothers and their children.

The sample was blood. The receptors come from a boy under 18 in good health.

This sequence joins TRBV20-1 and TRBJ2-7, with D tentatively TRBD1 or TRBD2 (5 bases each). Germline CDR1 DFQATT, CDR2 SNEGSKA (reference sequence). The CDR3 is made up of 14 amino acids. Trimming removed 3 bases at V and 0 bases at J, with 12 bases between. This CDR3 reads CSASRDETSYEQYF. As DNA, the CDR3 is TGCAGTGCTAGCCGGGACGAAACCTCCTACGAGCAGTACTTC.

This clonotype was recorded a few times. Written as DNA, the CDR3 is TGCGCCAGCAGCCAAGATGAGGTGGGGGCGGGCGGCTACACCTTC. It translates to CASSQDEVGAGGYTF. This chain joins TRBV4-3 and TRBJ1-2, with D maybe TRBD1 (6 bases). Germline CDR1 and CDR2: LGHNA and YSLEER. V gave up 0 bases and J gave up 8 bases, with 16 bases separating them. This CDR3 has 15 residues.

This clonotype was found a few times. The rearrangement links TRBV6-5 to TRBJ2-1, with 13 bases fitting TRBD2. The CDR3 is 16 amino acids. Germline V CDR1 and CDR2: MNHEY, SVGAGI. V lost 4 bases, J lost 3 bases, and 3 bases stayed unmatched. The CDR3 here is CASSFGTSGVYNEQFF. The CDR3 DNA follows: TGTGCCAGCAGTTTCGGGACTAGCGGGGTCTACAATGAGCAGTTCTTC.

J is TRBJ1-2 and V is TRBV10-3, with D unclear. The germline V and J ends were trimmed by 2 bases and 2 bases, with 6 bases remaining between them. There are 13 residues in the CDR3. In germline, CDR1 is ENHRY, CDR2 SYGVKD. The CDR3 sequence: CAISEQVNYGYTF. For the CDR3, the DNA is TGTGCCATCAGTGAGCAGGTGAACTATGGCTACACCTTC.

CDR3 protein: CASSAGTGFPGANVLTF. DNA of the CDR3: TGTGCCAGCAGTGCCGGGACAGGGTTTCCTGGGGCCAACGTCCTGACTTTC. This sequence joins TRBV25-1 and TRBJ2-6; the match to TRBD1 covers 9 bases. This CDR3 comprises 17 residues. V lost 4 bases to trimming and J lost 2 bases; unmatched junction nucleotides: 6. Germline V lookup: CDR1 MGHDK, CDR2 SYGVNS.

A note on this clonotype: One end of the junction does not line up with germline, which may come from a read error. The CDR3 region is CAGSIAAGGPQETQYF. The CDR3 DNA follows: TGTGCCGGTAGTATAGCAGCGGGGGGGCCCCAAGAGACCCAGTACTTC. The V gene is TRBV19, the J gene TRBJ2-5, with 10 bases lining up with TRBD2. The CDR3 covers 16 residues. Germline V gives CDR1 LNHDA, CDR2 SQIVND (reference sequence).

The genes are TRBV7-2 and TRBJ2-3, with a weak D call TRBD2 (7 bases). The CDR3 is 16 amino acids. Trimming removed 6 bases from V and 4 bases from J, with 20 bases in between. CDR1 and CDR2 (germline): SGHTA, FQGNSA. The CDR3 is CASSLIGGGLADTQYF. CDR3 in DNA: TGTGCCAGCAGTTTAATTGGGGGGGGCCTCGCAGATACGCAGTATTTT.

J is TRBJ1-2 and V is TRBV7-6; D ambiguous. Per the germline V gene, CDR1 is SGHVS and CDR2 is FNYEAQ. The CDR3 contains 13 residues. V lost 5 bases and J lost 1, with 8 bases in between. CDR3 nucleotide sequence: TGTGCCAGCAGCACAGACGGTAACTATGGCTACACCTTC. As protein: CASSTDGNYGYTF.

The rearrangement links TRBV15 to TRBJ2-1; D call uncertain. TRBJ2-5 matches the DNA end more closely, so the J call is doubtful. Looked up from germline, CDR1 is LNHNV and CDR2 is YYDKDF (reference sequence). This CDR3 has 12 residues. The CDR3 DNA follows: TGTGCCACCAGCAGTGCGGCGGAGACCCAGTACTTC. It encodes CATSSAAETQYF.

This clonotype has a handful of counts. The V gene is TRBV2, the J gene TRBJ2-5, with 9 bases identical to TRBD1. The CDR3 is 14 amino acids. The germline V gene has CDR1 SNHLY and CDR2 FYNNEI. The trim removed 9 bases at V and 0 bases at J, leaving 5 bases unmatched. The CDR3 loop is CASRDRAYQETQYF. CDR3 nucleotides: TGTGCCAGTCGGGACAGGGCCTACCAAGAGACCCAGTACTTC.

CDR3 protein: CASSRRGLADYNEQFF. In DNA form, the CDR3 reads TGTGCCAGCAGCCGACGGGGACTAGCGGATTACAATGAGCAGTTCTTC. The chain couples TRBV7-9 to TRBJ2-1, with 11 bases that match TRBD2. The CDR3 runs 16 residues. CDR1 SEHNR and CDR2 FQNEAQ come from the germline V gene (reference sequence). J lost 4 bases, V lost 5 bases, and 7 bases had no gene match.

This chain connects TRBV20-1 to TRBJ2-3; TRBD2 is a possible D gene (5 bases). CDR3 length: 13 amino acids. The ends were cut back, 5 bases at V and 4 bases at J, with 13 bases in the middle. The V gene's germline CDR1 is DFQATT and CDR2 SNEGSKA (reference sequence). The CDR3 protein is CSALDSGADTQYF. The CDR3, as DNA: TGCAGTGCTCTTGACTCCGGGGCAGATACGCAGTATTTT.

The chain is built from TRBV28 and TRBJ2-1; TRBD2 matches 9 bases. The CDR3 is 17 amino acids. The V gene's germline CDR1 is MDHEN and CDR2 SYDVKM. With V trimmed by 5 bases and J by 4 bases, 12 bases remained unmatched. In nucleotides, the CDR3 is TGTGCCAGCAGTCCAGGTGTCGGGCTAGCGGGATACAATGAGCAGTTCTTC. Its protein product is CASSPGVGLAGYNEQFF.

The V and J genes are TRBV28 and TRBJ2-5; D might be TRBD2 (5 bases). The end of the DNA fits TRBJ2-7 better, so the J call may be wrong. The CDR3 consists of 15 residues. CDR1 is MDHEN, CDR2 SYDVKM, per germline. CDR3 DNA: TGTGCCAGCAGTACTCCTTCCAGCGGCTCCTACGAGCAGTACTTC. Translation: CASSTPSSGSYEQYF.

This clonotype was counted ten times or more. The CDR3 DNA sequence: TGTGCCAGCAGTCCCCGGGGGGGCGCATACGAGCAGTACTTC. Amino acids: CASSPRGGAYEQYF. This rearrangement joins TRBV27 to TRBJ2-7; 8 bases are shared with TRBD2. Germline V lookup: CDR1 MNHEY, CDR2 SMNVEV (reference sequence). V shed 5 bases and J 4 bases; nucleotides not matched to a gene: 7. The CDR3 consists of 14 residues.